This is a list of T cell receptor beta chains from one sample in a study of identical twins. One entry per CDR3 protein results from TCRdb running MiXCR on the 5' RACE reads. The data show around 490,000 distinct CDR3 sequences, under 25% seen once. The sample was also linked to a second study, of yellow fever vaccine responses in identical twins.

The sample taken for sequencing was CD4+ T cells sorted from blood. Receptors originate from a woman under 30 in good health. Both conserved end residues are part of each CDR3. D genes are given only for firm matches. Only part of the rows carry a size: once, few, many, or a class if the clone is expanded.

CDR3 DNA | CDR3 protein | clone size | V gene | D gene | J gene
TGTGCCAGCTCACCGGGGGAAAAACTGTTTTTT | CASSPGEKLFF | many | TRBV18 | - | TRBJ1-4
TGTGCCAGCAGTTATTGGACCCTCACCACCGGGGAGCTGTTTTTT | CASSYWTLTTGELFF | few | TRBV6-5 | - | TRBJ2-2
TGTGCTAGTGCCCCTGGCGGGAGTTACTCAGGCAATGAGCAGTTCTTC | CASAPGGSYSGNEQFF | few | TRBV12-5 | TRBD2 | TRBJ2-1
TGTGCCAGCACCCCAGGCAATGGCAAAGAGACCCAGTACTTC | CASTPGNGKETQYF | - | TRBV7-9 | - | TRBJ2-5
TGTGCCAGCAGCTTCAGGGTATTCGACACTGAAGCTTTCTTT | CASSFRVFDTEAFF | - | TRBV7-2 | - | TRBJ1-1
TGTGCCAGCAGTTTCTCCAGCCAAGAGACCCAGTACTTC | CASSFSSQETQYF | few | TRBV12-3/TRBV12-4 | - | TRBJ2-5
TGTGCCAGCAGCTTAAATACGGCTAGCGGGAGGGCTTTGCCCGGGGAGCTGTTTTTT | CASSLNTASGRALPGELFF | few | TRBV5-4 | TRBD2 | TRBJ2-2
TGTGCCAGCAGCCGACTAGCGGGAGGATCAGATACGCAGTATTTT | CASSRLAGGSDTQYF | - | TRBV3-1 | TRBD2 | TRBJ2-3
TGTGCCAGCAGTTTTCGTAGACTAGCGGGAGGGCCCCTCCCGAATGAGCAGTTCTTC | CASSFRRLAGGPLPNEQFF | - | TRBV27 | TRBD2 | TRBJ2-1
TGTGCCAGCAGAAGGGGTCACGAGCAGTACTTC | CASRRGHEQYF | - | TRBV12-3/TRBV12-4 | - | TRBJ2-7
TGTGCCAGTACCACCACAGGGATGCTCTCCTACGAGCAGTACTTC | CASTTTGMLSYEQYF | - | TRBV19 | - | TRBJ2-7
TGTGCCAGCAGTTTATATTGGGTCGAGGATAGCGGGGGCCTCCCCGCAAGCTCCTACAATGAGCAGTTCTTC | CASSLYWVEDSGGLPASSYNEQFF | - | TRBV27 | TRBD2 | TRBJ2-1
TGTGCCAGCTCACCTGCTGCAGGCCGTAATATATTCGAGCAGTACTTC | CASSPAAGRNIFEQYF | few | TRBV18 | - | TRBJ2-7
TGTGCCATCAGTGATGGGGTTGCTGGCTACACCTTC | CAISDGVAGYTF | few | TRBV10-3 | - | TRBJ1-2
TGCGCCAGCAGCTTGGGGAGGGGAGCCGGGAATGAGCAGTTCTTC | CASSLGRGAGNEQFF | - | TRBV5-1 | - | TRBJ2-1
TGTGCCAGCAGCTTCGGGACTAGCGGGAGGGCGGGAGAGCAGTTCTTC | CASSFGTSGRAGEQFF | - | TRBV7-2 | TRBD2 | TRBJ2-1
TGCGCCAGCAGCCAAACGGGGGGGGCCGGGGAGCTGTTTTTT | CASSQTGGAGELFF | - | TRBV5-1 | TRBD2 | TRBJ2-2
TGTGCCAGCAGTCCCCAGAGCCTACCATTCGGGGCCAACGTCCTGACTTTC | CASSPQSLPFGANVLTF | - | TRBV28 | - | TRBJ2-6
TGTGCCAGCCGTTATGGGGCCGGGGTACAAGAGACCCAGTACTTC | CASRYGAGVQETQYF | - | TRBV12-3/TRBV12-4 | - | TRBJ2-5
TGCAGCGTTGAAGGGGAAGGCAGCGGGAGGTCCTACAATGAGCAGTTCTTC | CSVEGEGSGRSYNEQFF | - | TRBV29-1 | TRBD2 | TRBJ2-1
TGTGCCAGCAGCTTAATTACAAGGATCGGGGAGCTGTTTTTT | CASSLITRIGELFF | - | TRBV7-9 | - | TRBJ2-2
TGTGCCAGCACCCCTGGGACTAGCGGAAACAATGAGCAGTTCTTC | CASTPGTSGNNEQFF | many | TRBV12-3/TRBV12-4 | TRBD2 | TRBJ2-1
TGTGCCAGCAGTTACTCCCGGACAAGGCTCAACAATGAGCAGTTCTTC | CASSYSRTRLNNEQFF | - | TRBV6-2/TRBV6-3 | - | TRBJ2-1
TGTGCCAGCAGCGCTCCACCGACTAGCACAGATACGCAGTATTTT | CASSAPPTSTDTQYF | - | TRBV9 | - | TRBJ2-3
TGTGCCACCAGTGATTTAAACGATCCAATGGCAGATACGCAGTATTTT | CATSDLNDPMADTQYF | - | TRBV24-1 | - | TRBJ2-3
TGTGCCAGCAGTTCCCGCGTGGGGACATATGGTGGCTACACCTTC | CASSSRVGTYGGYTF | many | TRBV12-3/TRBV12-4 | - | TRBJ1-2
TGTGCCAGCACCTCCGGGACAGGGTTCACCGGGGAGCTGTTTTTT | CASTSGTGFTGELFF | few | TRBV12-3/TRBV12-4 | TRBD1 | TRBJ2-2
TGCGCCAGCAGCCAGCCGGACAGGGGCTCTGGAAACACCATATATTTT | CASSQPDRGSGNTIYF | few | TRBV4-1 | TRBD1 | TRBJ1-3
TGTGCCAGCGCACGGAAGCCCGTCCACAATGAGCAGTTCTTC | CASARKPVHNEQFF | few | TRBV5-6 | - | TRBJ2-1
TGCGCCAGCAGCTTGGAACCCCTAGCCAAAAACATTCAGTACTTC | CASSLEPLAKNIQYF | few | TRBV5-1 | - | TRBJ2-4
TGTGCCACCACAGGACTAGCGCGGAATGAGCAGTTCTTC | CATTGLARNEQFF | few | TRBV7-9 | TRBD2 | TRBJ2-1
TGTGCCAGCAGCCCTGAATTGAACACTGAAGCTTTCTTT | CASSPELNTEAFF | - | TRBV16 | - | TRBJ1-1
TGTGCCAGCTTTAGCCCGGGACTAGCGGATTACAATGAGCAGTTCTTC | CASFSPGLADYNEQFF | few | TRBV12-3/TRBV12-4 | TRBD2 | TRBJ2-1
TGCAGTGCTAAGGGCGAGGGGACGGGAGTACCCTACGAGCAGTACTTC | CSAKGEGTGVPYEQYF | - | TRBV20-1 | - | TRBJ2-7
TGTGCCAGCAGTGAGGTTTTAGGTCAGCCCCAGCATTTT | CASSEVLGQPQHF | few | TRBV6-1 | - | TRBJ1-5
TGCGCCAGCAGCTTGGCCCCGGGACAGGGAGTCGGGGAGCTGTTTTTT | CASSLAPGQGVGELFF | few | TRBV5-1 | TRBD1 | TRBJ2-2
TGTGCCAGCAGCGTAGGCTCGTTAGCTATGGGCAATGAGCAGTTCTTC | CASSVGSLAMGNEQFF | - | TRBV9 | - | TRBJ2-1
TGTGCCATCAGTGGGACCGGACTAGCAGGGAACAATGAGCAGTTCTTC | CAISGTGLAGNNEQFF | - | TRBV10-3 | TRBD2 | TRBJ2-1
TGTGCCAGCAGTGAACGGACAGGGTGGGAGGCAACTGAAGCTTTCTTT | CASSERTGWEATEAFF | - | TRBV6-1 | TRBD1 | TRBJ1-1
TGTGCCAGCAGCCAAGATTGGGGACAGGCTGGTAACGAGCAGTTCTTC | CASSQDWGQAGNEQFF | - | TRBV3-1 | TRBD1 | TRBJ2-1
TGCGCCAGCAGCTTTAGCGGGACGGTCATTCAGTACTTC | CASSFSGTVIQYF | - | TRBV5-1 | TRBD2 | TRBJ2-4
TGCGCCAGCAGCTTGTACCCGGGGGGCCTCCAAGAGACCCAGTACTTC | CASSLYPGGLQETQYF | - | TRBV5-1 | - | TRBJ2-5
TGCAGCGTTCGTGTCTCAGGGGTGACAACGAACTCTGGGGCCAACGTCCTGACTTTC | CSVRVSGVTTNSGANVLTF | - | TRBV29-1 | - | TRBJ2-6
TGCAGTGCTCCGACTCCGAATGAGCAGTTCTTC | CSAPTPNEQFF | - | TRBV20-1 | - | TRBJ2-1
TGCGCCAGCAGTGTCGACAGGGGGTACAATGAGCAGTTCTTC | CASSVDRGYNEQFF | few | TRBV5-1 | TRBD1 | TRBJ2-1
TGTGCCAGCAGCTTAAAAGGGACCGGGGCGAACACCGGGGAGCTGTTTTTT | CASSLKGTGANTGELFF | - | TRBV11-2 | - | TRBJ2-2
TGTGCCATCTGGGTCGCAGATACGCAGTATTTT | CAIWVADTQYF | few | TRBV10-3 | - | TRBJ2-3
TGTGCCAGCAGCTCTTCGCCCGGACTAGCGCCAACGCAGTATTTT | CASSSSPGLAPTQYF | few | TRBV7-9 | TRBD2 | TRBJ2-3
TGTGCCAGCAGCCAGGTGGGACCACAAGAGACCCAGTACTTC | CASSQVGPQETQYF | few | TRBV7-9 | - | TRBJ2-5
TGTGCCAGCAGCTTGTGGCAGGCGAGTACCGAAGCTTTCTTT | CASSLWQASTEAFF | - | TRBV5-5 | - | TRBJ1-1
TGCGCCAGCGGACCGGGACAGGGAGGTGAAAAACTGTTTTTT | CASGPGQGGEKLFF | few | TRBV5-1 | TRBD1 | TRBJ1-4
TGTGCCACCAGTGCCCCGATGGGGCTAGTAGCAGAGAGCTCCTACAATGAGCAGTTCTTC | CATSAPMGLVAESSYNEQFF | few | TRBV24-1 | - | TRBJ2-1
TGTGCCAGCAGTTCCCCCGGGACTAGCGGGACGGCCTACAATGAGCAGTTCTTC | CASSSPGTSGTAYNEQFF | few | TRBV6-5 | TRBD2 | TRBJ2-1
TGTGCCAGCAGCGCCTCAGTTAACTATGGCTACACCTTC | CASSASVNYGYTF | - | TRBV9 | - | TRBJ1-2